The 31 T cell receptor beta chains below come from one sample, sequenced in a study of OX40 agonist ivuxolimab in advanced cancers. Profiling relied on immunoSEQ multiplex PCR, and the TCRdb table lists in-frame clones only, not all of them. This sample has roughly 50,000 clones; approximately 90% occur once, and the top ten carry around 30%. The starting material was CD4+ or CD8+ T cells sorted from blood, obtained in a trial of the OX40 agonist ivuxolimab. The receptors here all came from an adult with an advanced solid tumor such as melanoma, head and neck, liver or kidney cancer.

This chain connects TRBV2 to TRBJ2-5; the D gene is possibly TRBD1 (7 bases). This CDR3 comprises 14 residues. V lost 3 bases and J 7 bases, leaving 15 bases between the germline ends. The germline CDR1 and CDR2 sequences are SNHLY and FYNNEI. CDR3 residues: CASSDWQGGRTQYF. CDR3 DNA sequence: TGTGCCAGCAGTGACTGGCAGGGGGGTCGGACCCAGTACTTC.

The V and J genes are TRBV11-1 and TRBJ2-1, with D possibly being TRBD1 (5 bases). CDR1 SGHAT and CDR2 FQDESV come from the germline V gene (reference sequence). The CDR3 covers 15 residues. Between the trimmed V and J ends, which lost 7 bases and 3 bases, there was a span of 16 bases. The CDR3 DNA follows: TGTGCCAGCACAATTTGGGCAGGGCACTACAATGAGCAGTTCTTC. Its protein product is CASTIWAGHYNEQFF.

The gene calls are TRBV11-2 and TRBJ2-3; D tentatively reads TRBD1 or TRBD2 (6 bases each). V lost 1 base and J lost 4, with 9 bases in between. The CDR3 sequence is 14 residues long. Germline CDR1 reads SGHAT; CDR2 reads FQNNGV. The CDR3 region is CASSLVGGADTQYF. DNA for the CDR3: TGTGCCAGCAGCTTAGTGGGGGGCGCAGATACGCAGTATTTT.

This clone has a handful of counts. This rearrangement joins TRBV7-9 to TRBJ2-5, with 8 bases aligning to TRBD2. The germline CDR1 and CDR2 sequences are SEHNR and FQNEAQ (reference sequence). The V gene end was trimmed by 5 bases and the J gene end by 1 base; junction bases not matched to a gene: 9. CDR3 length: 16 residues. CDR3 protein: CASSPPRGGTQETQYF. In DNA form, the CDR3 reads TGTGCCAGCAGCCCCCCCCGCGGGGGGACCCAAGAGACCCAGTACTTC.

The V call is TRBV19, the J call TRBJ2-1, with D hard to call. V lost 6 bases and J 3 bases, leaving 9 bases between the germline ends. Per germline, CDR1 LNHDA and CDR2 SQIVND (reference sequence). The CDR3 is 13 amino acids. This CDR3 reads CASSRTFYNEQFF. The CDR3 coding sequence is TGTGCCAGTAGCCGGACCTTCTACAATGAGCAGTTCTTC.

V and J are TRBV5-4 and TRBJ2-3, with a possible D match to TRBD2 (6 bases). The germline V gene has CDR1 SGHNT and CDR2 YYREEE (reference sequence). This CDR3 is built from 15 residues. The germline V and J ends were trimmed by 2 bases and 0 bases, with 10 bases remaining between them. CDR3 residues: CASSFFGGSTDTQYF. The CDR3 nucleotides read TGTGCCAGCAGCTTTTTTGGAGGGAGCACAGATACGCAGTATTTT.

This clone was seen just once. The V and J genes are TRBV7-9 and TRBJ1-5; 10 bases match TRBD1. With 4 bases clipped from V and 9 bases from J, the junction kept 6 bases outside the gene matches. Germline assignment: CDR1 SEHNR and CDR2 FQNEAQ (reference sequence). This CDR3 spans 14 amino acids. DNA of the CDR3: TGTGCCAGCAGCTCCGGGACAGGGGCCCCGCCCCAGCATTTT. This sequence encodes CASSSGTGAPPQHF.

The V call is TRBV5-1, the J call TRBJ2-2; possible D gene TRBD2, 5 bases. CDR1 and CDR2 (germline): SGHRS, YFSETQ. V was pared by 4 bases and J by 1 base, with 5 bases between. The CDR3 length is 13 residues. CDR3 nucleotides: TGCGCCAGCAGCGAGGGGAACACCGGGGAGCTGTTTTTT. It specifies CASSEGNTGELFF. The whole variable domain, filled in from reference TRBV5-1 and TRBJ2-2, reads KAGVTQTPRYLIKTRGQQVTLSCSPISGHRSVSWYQQTPGQGLQFLFEYFSETQRNKGNFPGRFSGRQFSNSRSEMNVSTLELGDSALYLCASSEGNTGELFFGEGSRLTVL.

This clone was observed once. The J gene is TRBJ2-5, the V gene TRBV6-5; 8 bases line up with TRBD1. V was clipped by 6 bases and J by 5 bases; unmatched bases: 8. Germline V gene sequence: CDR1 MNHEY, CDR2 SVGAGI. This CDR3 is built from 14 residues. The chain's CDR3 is CASRRRQGWETQYF. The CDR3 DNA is TGTGCCAGCAGACGTAGACAGGGGTGGGAGACCCAGTACTTC.

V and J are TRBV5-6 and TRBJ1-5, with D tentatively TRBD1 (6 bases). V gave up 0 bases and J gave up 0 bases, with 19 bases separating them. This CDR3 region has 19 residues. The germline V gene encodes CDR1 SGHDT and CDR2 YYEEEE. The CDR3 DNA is TGTGCCAGCAGCTTGGGGGGGGCCACTCGGGTGTATAGCAATCAGCCCCAGCATTTT. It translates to CASSLGGATRVYSNQPQHF.

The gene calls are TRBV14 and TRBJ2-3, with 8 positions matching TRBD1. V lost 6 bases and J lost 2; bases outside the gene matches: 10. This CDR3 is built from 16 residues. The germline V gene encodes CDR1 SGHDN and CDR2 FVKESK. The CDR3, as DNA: TGTGCCAGCAGTCCTGTGACAGGGGCCCCCACAGATACGCAGTATTTT. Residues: CASSPVTGAPTDTQYF.

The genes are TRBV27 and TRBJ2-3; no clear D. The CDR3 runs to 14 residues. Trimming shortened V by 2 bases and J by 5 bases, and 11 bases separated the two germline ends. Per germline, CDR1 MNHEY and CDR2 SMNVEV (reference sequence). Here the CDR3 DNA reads TGTGCCAGCAGTTTAACCTCCTCGGGAGATACGCAGTATTTT. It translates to CASSLTSSGDTQYF.

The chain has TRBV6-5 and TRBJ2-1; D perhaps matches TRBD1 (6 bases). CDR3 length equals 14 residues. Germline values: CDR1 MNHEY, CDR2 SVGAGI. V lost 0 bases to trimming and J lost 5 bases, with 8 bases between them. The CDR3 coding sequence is TGTGCCAGCAGTTACTCGGGGGCCAACAATGAGCAGTTCTTC. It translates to CASSYSGANNEQFF.

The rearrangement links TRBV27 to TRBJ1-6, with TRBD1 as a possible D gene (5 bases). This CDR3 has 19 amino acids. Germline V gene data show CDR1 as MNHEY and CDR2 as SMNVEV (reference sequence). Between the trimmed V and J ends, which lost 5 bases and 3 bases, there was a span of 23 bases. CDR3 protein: CASSPGGGRSRNYNSPLHF. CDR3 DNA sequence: TGTGCCAGCAGTCCCGGGGGGGGGAGATCAAGAAACTATAATTCACCCCTCCACTTT.

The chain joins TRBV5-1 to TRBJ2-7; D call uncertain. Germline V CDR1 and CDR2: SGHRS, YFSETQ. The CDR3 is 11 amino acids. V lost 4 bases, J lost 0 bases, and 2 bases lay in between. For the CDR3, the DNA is TGCGCCAGCAGCAACTCCTACGAGCAGTACTTC. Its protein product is CASSNSYEQYF.

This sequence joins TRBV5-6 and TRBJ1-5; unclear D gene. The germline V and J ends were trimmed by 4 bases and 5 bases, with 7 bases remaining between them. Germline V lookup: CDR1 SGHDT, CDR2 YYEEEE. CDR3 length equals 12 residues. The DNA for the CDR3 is TGTGCCAGCAGCCTACTAGATCAGCCCCAGCATTTT. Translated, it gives CASSLLDQPQHF.

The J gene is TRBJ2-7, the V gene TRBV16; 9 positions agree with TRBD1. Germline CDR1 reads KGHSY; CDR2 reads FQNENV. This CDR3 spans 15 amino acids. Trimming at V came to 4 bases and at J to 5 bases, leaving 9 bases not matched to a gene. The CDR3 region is CASSPTGTGFNEQYF. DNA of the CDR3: TGTGCCAGCAGCCCCACCGGGACAGGGTTCAACGAGCAGTACTTC.

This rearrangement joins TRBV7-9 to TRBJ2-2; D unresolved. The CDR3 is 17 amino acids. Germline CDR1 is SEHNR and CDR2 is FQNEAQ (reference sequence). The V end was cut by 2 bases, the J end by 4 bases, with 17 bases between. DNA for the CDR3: TGTGCCAGCAGCTTAACAGAATCCACCGTTGTCACCGGGGAGCTGTTTTTT. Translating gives CASSLTESTVVTGELFF. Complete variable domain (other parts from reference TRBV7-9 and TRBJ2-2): DTGVSQNPRHKITKRGQNVTFRCDPISEHNRLYWYRQTLGQGPEFLTYFQNEAQLEKSRLLSDRFSAERPKGSFSTLEIQRTEQGDSAMYLCASSLTESTVVTGELFFGEGSRLTVL.

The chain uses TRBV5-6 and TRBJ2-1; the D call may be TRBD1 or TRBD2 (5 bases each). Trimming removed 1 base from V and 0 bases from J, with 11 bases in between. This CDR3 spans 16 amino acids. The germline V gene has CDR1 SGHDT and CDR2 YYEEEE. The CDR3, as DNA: TGTGCCAGCAGCTTGTCCTTGGGGACCTCCTACAATGAGCAGTTCTTC. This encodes CASSLSLGTSYNEQFF.

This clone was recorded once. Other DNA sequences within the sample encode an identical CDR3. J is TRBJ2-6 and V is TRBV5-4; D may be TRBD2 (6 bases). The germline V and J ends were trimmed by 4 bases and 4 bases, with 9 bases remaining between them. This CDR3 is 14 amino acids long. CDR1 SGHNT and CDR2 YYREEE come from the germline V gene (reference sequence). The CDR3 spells CASSPGRGANVLTF. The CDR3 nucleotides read TGTGCCAGCAGCCCCGGGAGAGGGGCCAACGTCCTGACTTTC. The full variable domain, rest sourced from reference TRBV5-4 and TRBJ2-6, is ETGVTQSPTHLIKTRGQQVTLRCSSQSGHNTVSWYQQALGQGPQFIFQYYREEENGRGNFPPRFSGLQFPNYSSELNVNALELDDSALYLCASSPGRGANVLTFGAGSRLTVL.

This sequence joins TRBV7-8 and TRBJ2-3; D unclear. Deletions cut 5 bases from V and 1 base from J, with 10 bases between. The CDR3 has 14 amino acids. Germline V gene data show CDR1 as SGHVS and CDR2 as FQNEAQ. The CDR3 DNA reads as TGTGCCAGCAGCCTTACAACACGCACAGATACGCAGTATTTT. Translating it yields CASSLTTRTDTQYF.

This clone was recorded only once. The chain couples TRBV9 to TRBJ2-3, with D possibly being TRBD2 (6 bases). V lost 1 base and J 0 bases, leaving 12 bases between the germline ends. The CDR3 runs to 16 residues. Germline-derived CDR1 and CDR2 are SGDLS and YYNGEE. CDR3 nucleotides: TGTGCCAGCAGCGTAATTCTAGGAGGGAGCACAGATACGCAGTATTTT. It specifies CASSVILGGSTDTQYF. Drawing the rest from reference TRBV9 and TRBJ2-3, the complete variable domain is DSGVTQTPKHLITATGQRVTLRCSPRSGDLSVYWYQQSLDQGLQFLIQYYNGEERAKGNILERFSAQQFPDLHSELNLSSLELGDSALYFCASSVILGGSTDTQYFGPGTRLTVL.

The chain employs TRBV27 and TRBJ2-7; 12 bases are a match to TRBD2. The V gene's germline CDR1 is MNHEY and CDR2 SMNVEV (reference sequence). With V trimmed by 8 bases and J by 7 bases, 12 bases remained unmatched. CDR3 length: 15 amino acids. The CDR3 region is CASQLGTSGGREQYF. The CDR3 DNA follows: TGTGCCAGCCAGCTCGGAACTAGCGGGGGGCGGGAGCAGTACTTC.

For the CDR3, the DNA is TGTGCCAGCAGCGAGACAGGTGTAGGAACCGGGGAGCTGTTTTTT. This gives the protein CASSETGVGTGELFF. The chain uses TRBV6-5 and TRBJ2-2, with D tentatively TRBD1 (6 bases). V lost 6 bases, J lost 5 bases, and 16 bases lay in between. CDR1 is MNHEY, CDR2 SVGAGI, per germline. This CDR3 region has 15 residues.

Here the CDR3 reads CASSLEGGSYNEQFF. The CDR3 DNA sequence: TGCGCCAGCAGCTTGGAGGGGGGGTCCTACAATGAGCAGTTCTTC. This rearrangement joins TRBV5-1 to TRBJ2-1; D is possibly TRBD2 (7 bases). Trimming removed 0 bases at V and 1 base at J, with 8 bases between. The CDR3 consists of 15 residues. From germline, CDR1 is SGHRS and CDR2 YFSETQ.

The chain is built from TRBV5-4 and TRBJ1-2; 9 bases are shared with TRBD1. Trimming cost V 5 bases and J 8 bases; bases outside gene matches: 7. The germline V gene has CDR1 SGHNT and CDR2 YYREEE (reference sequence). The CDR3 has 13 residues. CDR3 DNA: TGTGCCAGCAGGGGAGGGGACAGGGAGGGCTACACCTTC. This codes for CASRGGDREGYTF.

CDR3 sequence: CASRQGHVGEAFF. As DNA, the CDR3 is TGTGCCAGCAGACAGGGACACGTAGGTGAAGCTTTCTTT. J is TRBJ1-1 and V is TRBV6-5; possibly TRBD1 for D (6 bases). The CDR3 length is 13 residues. Looked up from germline, CDR1 is MNHEY and CDR2 is SVGAGI. Trimming shortened V by 6 bases and J by 7 bases, and 15 bases separated the two germline ends.

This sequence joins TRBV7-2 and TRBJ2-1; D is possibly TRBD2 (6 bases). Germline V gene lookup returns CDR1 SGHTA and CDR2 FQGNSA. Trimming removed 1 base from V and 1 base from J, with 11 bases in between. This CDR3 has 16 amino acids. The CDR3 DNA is TGTGCCAGCAGCTTAGGTCTAGCGTTGTCCTACAATGAGCAGTTCTTC. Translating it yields CASSLGLALSYNEQFF.

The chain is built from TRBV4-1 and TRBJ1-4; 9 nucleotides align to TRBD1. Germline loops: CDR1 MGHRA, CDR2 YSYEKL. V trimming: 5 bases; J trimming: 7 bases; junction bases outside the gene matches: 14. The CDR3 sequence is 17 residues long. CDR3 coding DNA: TGCGCCAGCAGCATAACGCCGGGACAGGGACGGAGTGAAAAACTGTTTTTT. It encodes CASSITPGQGRSEKLFF.

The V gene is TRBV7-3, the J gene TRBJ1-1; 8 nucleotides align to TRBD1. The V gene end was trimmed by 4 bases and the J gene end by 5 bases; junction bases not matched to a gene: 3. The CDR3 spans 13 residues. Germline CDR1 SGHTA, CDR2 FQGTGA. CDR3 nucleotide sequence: TGTGCCAGCAGCTCTTACAGGGGGACTGAAGCTTTCTTT. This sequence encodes CASSSYRGTEAFF.

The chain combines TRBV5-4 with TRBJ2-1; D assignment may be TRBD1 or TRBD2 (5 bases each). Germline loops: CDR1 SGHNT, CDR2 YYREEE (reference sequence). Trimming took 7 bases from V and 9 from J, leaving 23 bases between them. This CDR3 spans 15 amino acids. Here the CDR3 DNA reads TGTGCCAGCGAAGATGGGGGAGTAATCACTAGTGAGCAGTTCTTC. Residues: CASEDGGVITSEQFF.